This entry is about one T cell receptor (beta chain). Its antigen target is currently unknown. The input lacks base qualities; no much larger clone sits a single base away. The sample has other DNA sequences that encode this CDR3 too. Donors were healthy HIV-negative adults with no recently reported acute infections or vaccinations. All donors were Caucasian adults living in Nashville, Tennessee, USA. CD4+ T cells were enriched by magnetic negative selection, after which naive cells were positively selected on CD45RA and the negative fraction was taken as the memory subset. After blood collection by leukapheresis, PBMCs were isolated using Ficoll-Histopaque density gradient centrifugation and then cryopreserved in the vapor phase of liquid nitrogen. Analytical flow cytometry was used to check the purity and quantity of each magnetically sorted T cell population. Genomic DNA was isolated from every sorted fraction and measured by UV absorbance on a Nanodrop 2000c.

This entry is derived from a study of shared clonotypes between healthy human individuals (dated by TCRdb to 2018 to 2020). In the study overall: The cohort comprised two women and a few men aged 18 to 49 years. To estimate repertoire size and how much clonotype sharing occurs between individuals, the study deeply sequenced the blood TCR repertoires of 4 to 6 healthy adults. Each donor's leukapheresis produced roughly between roughly 0.85 and 10 billion PBMCs. Per donor, three plates each were used for CD4 naive and CD4 memory, two for CD8 naive, and one for CD8 memory. Different laboratories and diverse techniques were used to prepare libraries and sequence TCR repertoires, to increase sequencing depth and limit assay-specific biases.

CDR1 and CDR2 are read off the germline V gene as MNHNS and SASEGT. The CDR3 sequence holds 13 residues, the cysteine and phenylalanine included. This entry keeps only the CDR3 DNA: 39 bases, framed from base 1. Trimming removed 8 bases from V and 3 bases from J; the gene matches leave 2 bases unexplained. Using the deep immunoSEQ assay, multiplex PCR amplified TCR CDR3 regions from genomic DNA. For each cell subset, the extracted genomic DNA was distributed evenly across all wells of several immunoSEQ 96-well plates, and each plate served as one replicate. Each replicate PCR for sorted subsets received 150 to 250 ng genomic DNA, equal to about 30,000 T cell genomes. The purified libraries were quantified using a Qubit 3.0 fluorometer, sized with a Bioanalyzer 2100, and then quantified again using the KAPA Library Quantification kit. Each immunoSEQ 96-well plate was sequenced on its own single-read 150-cycle Illumina NextSeq 550 flow cell. The source study handled its data this way. The immunoSEQ output contained only junctional sequences without quality scores, so filtering could not match that applied to full-length reads. Sequences were annotated with PyIR, a Python wrapper for IgBLAST v1.9, using IMGT germline references to assign V/J genes and CDR3. Reads were removed for weak V/J assignments (E-value above 1e-6), missing CDR3, stop codons, out-of-frame junctions, or ambiguous translated residues. V3J clonotypes were defined as sequences sharing the same inferred V gene, J gene, and CDR3 amino acid sequence. To compute the percentage overlap between repertoires, the number of shared unique clonotypes was divided by the size of the smaller repertoire. Three approaches were used to assess repertoire richness: RTK rarefaction, the Chao1 estimator, and Recon v2.1 estimates of unobserved clonotypes. Generation probabilities for all TCRbeta clonotypes obtained by the gDNA method from a handful of donors were computed using OLGA. The source is immuneACCESS, and TCRdb retained only in-frame sequences with V and J called. Part of the clones is not carried over; for the studies checked, unresolved V genes explain less than half of this, and the remainder is unexplained. V and J calls and clone size are given by that table; D and trimming were obtained from the DNA. The sample includes around 2.5 million clones, with over 85% observed a single time. The ten largest make up around 0.37% of the sample.

What the research found in general, with its limitations: Clonotypes shared by all four sorted-subset donors showed higher generation probabilities than non-shared clonotypes. Because the study included only a small number of donors, the genetic and exposure-history diversity represented was limited. Incomplete sequencing was indicated by rarefaction of sorted-subset datasets, despite the large sequencing depth. Sharing across a few donors was observed for about 5% of naive CD4, under 4% of naive CD8, 2% to 2.5% of memory CD4, and 0.4% of memory CD8 clonotypes. Only blood was sampled, and tissue TCR repertoires likely differ from those in blood. Pairwise subsampling indicated that sequencing depth was expected to affect the degree of clonotype sharing among donors. Estimated clonotype richness was generally larger for naive than for memory subsets.

This sequence originates from a man aged 18 to 35 in good health. Some clones in this sample may be carry-over from other donors' samples. The chain employs TRBV6-1 and TRBJ1-1, with 11 central nucleotides matching TRBD1. Sequenced: naive CD4+ T cells from PBMCs. Explained via the paper, the cell subset or site label denotes: CD45RA+ positively selected. The DNA sequence follows: TGTGCCAGCCGGGACAGGGGGGACACTGAAGCTTTCTTT. This sequence encodes CASRDRGDTEAFF.